This T cell receptor beta chain was captured by sequencing in a study of cytomegalovirus exposure and HLA in healthy donors. This CDR3 is built from 13 residues. The germline V gene has CDR1 SQVTM and CDR2 ANQGSEA. J was trimmed by 2 bases and V by 7 bases; bases with no gene match: 8. This clone was found once. As yet, its antigen is unknown. It was the approximately 120-subject validation cohort, separate from the approximately 670-subject first cohort, to which the donors belonged. The assay was immunoSEQ multiplex PCR, and TCRdb's table has in-frame clones only and misses some. The profile shows hundreds of thousands of clones, approximately 87% of them singletons. Points from the study as a whole: It was found in a later analysis that first-cohort TCR clusters tended to co-occur in the roughly 120 validation repertoires. Associated with cytomegalovirus, according to the listing, were 150 to 200 TCR beta chains.

The TCR comes from a woman younger than 30 in good health and CMV-seronegative. The V call is TRBV29-1, the J call TRBJ2-7; 7 nucleotides line up with TRBD1. Material for sequencing was PBMCs. CDR3 bases: TGCAGCGCGGCCCGGGACAGAGCCTACGAGCAGTACTTC. Protein: CSAARDRAYEQYF.